Presented here are 13 T cell receptor beta chains from one specimen sequenced in a study of T cell responses to AZD1222 COVID-19 vaccine. Sequenced by immunoSEQ multiplex PCR; TCRdb stores in-frame clones only, minus some. The sample has approximately 110,000 clones, about 80% seen once; the top ten hold 5%. The sequences come from peripheral blood, collected on day 0 of AZD1222 vaccination. The receptors originated from an adult in good health.

The chain couples TRBV30 to TRBJ1-2; D uncertain. CDR3 size: 12 residues. Trimming took off 2 bases at V and 1 base at J, with 5 bases between the two ends. CDR1 is GTSNPN and CDR2 is SVGIG in the germline V gene (reference sequence). CDR3 region: CAWSSVNYGYTF. CDR3 DNA sequence: TGTGCCTGGAGTTCGGTTAACTATGGCTACACCTTC.

J is TRBJ1-2 and V is TRBV5-5; D is possibly TRBD1 (5 bases). The length of the CDR3 is 14 residues. CDR1 and CDR2 from the germline V gene are SGHKS and YYEKEE (reference sequence). Between the trimmed V and J ends, which lost 4 bases and 5 bases, there was a span of 15 bases. The CDR3 DNA is TGTGCCAGCAGCGCTGGGACGGATCAGTATGGCTACACCTTC. It encodes CASSAGTDQYGYTF.

The CDR3 sequence: CSASSGQGFGNQPQHF. The CDR3 DNA is TGCAGTGCTAGTTCGGGACAGGGCTTCGGGAATCAGCCCCAGCATTTT. This chain links TRBV20-1 with TRBJ1-5; 9 bases line up with TRBD1. In germline, CDR1 is DFQATT, CDR2 SNEGSKA (reference sequence). This CDR3 is built from 16 residues. With V trimmed by 3 bases and J by 4 bases, 10 bases remained unmatched.

V gene TRBV13 combines with J gene TRBJ1-5; no clear D gene. The germline V and J ends were trimmed by 0 bases and 6 bases, with 9 bases remaining between them. The CDR3 has 14 residues. Germline values: CDR1 PRHDT, CDR2 FYEKMQ (reference sequence). This chain's CDR3 is CASSLGLLSQPQHF. CDR3 bases: TGTGCCAGCAGCTTAGGCCTCTTATCTCAGCCCCAGCATTTT.

The chain links TRBV7-2 to TRBJ2-3; D not resolved. Trimming removed 4 bases at V and 6 bases at J, with 17 bases between. This CDR3 has 15 residues. Germline loops: CDR1 SGHTA, CDR2 FQGNSA. The CDR3 is CASSSGKLSWDTQYF. DNA for the CDR3: TGTGCCAGCAGCTCCGGAAAGCTCTCTTGGGATACGCAGTATTTT. The full variable domain, completed using reference TRBV7-2 and TRBJ2-3, is GAGVSQSPSNKVTEKGKDVELRCDPISGHTALYWYRQSLGQGLEFLIYFQGNSAPDKSGLPSDRFSAERTGGSVSTLTIQRTQQEDSAVYLCASSSGKLSWDTQYFGPGTRLTVL.

This chain connects TRBV27 to TRBJ2-3; D is perhaps TRBD1 or TRBD2 (5 bases each). The V gene lost 3 bases and the J gene lost 2 bases, with 18 bases spanning the gap. CDR3 size: 17 residues. Germline values: CDR1 MNHEY, CDR2 SMNVEV (reference sequence). The CDR3 DNA reads TGTGCCAGCAGTTTCGAGGGGCCCCTATACGCCACAGATACGCAGTATTTT. Encoded protein: CASSFEGPLYATDTQYF.

The chain couples TRBV14 to TRBJ2-3; TRBD2 matches 9 bases. The CDR3 is 16 amino acids. V shed 1 base and J 1 base; nucleotides not matched to a gene: 3. The germline CDR1 and CDR2 sequences are SGHDN and FVKESK. CDR3 nucleotides: TGTGCCAGCAGCCAAGCCCAGCGGGGGGGCACAGATACGCAGTATTTT. Translated, it gives CASSQAQRGGTDTQYF.

In nucleotides, the CDR3 is TGTGCCAGCGCGCGGGGGGCGAGCTACAATGAGCAGTTCTTC. Translating it yields CASARGASYNEQFF. The V gene is TRBV2, the J gene TRBJ2-1; 8 nucleotides match TRBD2. There are 14 residues in the CDR3. V lost 8 bases to trimming and J lost 3 bases; unmatched junction nucleotides: 6. Germline-derived CDR1 and CDR2 are SNHLY and FYNNEI.

This clone has ten or more counts. The chain combines TRBV6-1 with TRBJ1-3; D not resolved. With 3 bases removed from V and 0 bases from J, the gap between germline ends came to 12 bases. Germline values: CDR1 MNHNS, CDR2 SASEGT. This CDR3 spans 16 amino acids. CDR3 region: CASSDETRSSGNTIYF. Here the CDR3 DNA reads TGTGCCAGCAGTGATGAGACCCGGAGCTCTGGAAACACCATATATTTT.

The chain uses TRBV6-5 and TRBJ1-5; D is uncertain. Trimming took 6 bases from V and 4 from J, leaving 4 bases between them. The CDR3 runs to 11 residues. Germline V gene data show CDR1 as MNHEY and CDR2 as SVGAGI. This chain's CDR3 is CASSQNQPQHF. CDR3 nucleotide sequence: TGTGCCAGCAGCCAGAATCAGCCCCAGCATTTT.

The gene calls are TRBV7-3 and TRBJ1-3; 7 bases line up with TRBD1. V trimming: 5 bases; J trimming: 3 bases; junction bases outside the gene matches: 4. CDR3 length: 14 residues. CDR1 and CDR2 from the germline V gene are SGHTA and FQGTGA. The CDR3 reads CASSLRDSGNTIYF. CDR3 in DNA: TGTGCCAGCAGCCTCCGGGACAGTGGAAACACCATATATTTT. The full variable domain, completed using reference TRBV7-3 and TRBJ1-3, is GAGVSQTPSNKVTEKGKYVELRCDPISGHTALYWYRQSLGQGPEFLIYFQGTGAADDSGLPNDRFFAVRPEGSVSTLKIQRTERGDSAVYLCASSLRDSGNTIYFGEGSWLTVV.

The chain uses TRBV19 and TRBJ1-3; D is perhaps TRBD1 (5 bases). V lost 5 bases and J 0 bases, leaving 14 bases between the germline ends. This CDR3 contains 16 residues. CDR1 is LNHDA, CDR2 SQIVND, per germline (reference sequence). DNA of the CDR3: TGTGCCAGTAGTTATGGGACGGATTTCTCTGGAAACACCATATATTTT. Residues: CASSYGTDFSGNTIYF.

The chain carries TRBV7-8 and TRBJ2-5, with D perhaps matching TRBD2 (6 bases). Germline V CDR1 and CDR2: SGHVS, FQNEAQ. The V end lost 1 base, the J end lost 5 bases, and 17 bases lay between the germline ends. The CDR3 is made up of 16 amino acids. In DNA, the CDR3 is TGTGCCAGCAGCTTAGAAGGGACTGCTCTCGAGGAGACCCAGTACTTC. Residues: CASSLEGTALEETQYF.